The 21 T cell receptor beta chains presented below share a single source sample, sequenced in a study of cytomegalovirus exposure and HLA in healthy donors. PCR employed 60 Vbeta and 13 Jbeta primers. Libraries were prepared by immunoSEQ multiplex PCR; TCRdb keeps only in-frame clonotypes and omits some of them. The sample contains roughly 160,000 clones, 60% to 85% of which appear only once. The sequencing sample was made of PBMCs. Every receptor here comes from a man younger than 45 in good health and CMV-seropositive.

The chain joins TRBV5-1 to TRBJ2-1; 8 bases match TRBD2. The CDR3 has 16 residues. The germline gives CDR1 SGHRS, CDR2 YFSETQ. With 0 bases clipped from V and 5 bases from J, the junction kept 7 bases outside the gene matches. In DNA form, the CDR3 reads TGCGCCAGCAGCTTGGGAGCCGGCGGGGGGAACAATGAGCAGTTCTTC. Its protein is CASSLGAGGGNNEQFF.

The chain employs TRBV23-1 and TRBJ1-5; the D gene is possibly TRBD1 (5 bases). TRBV23-1 is identified as an open reading frame with a role that is uncertain. The CDR3 totals 16 residues. The V and J ends lost 4 bases and 2 bases respectively, with 15 bases between them. The CDR3 DNA follows: TGCGCCAGCAGTCGGCCGGGGGGGGTAGGCAATCAGCCCCAGCATTTT. It codes for CASSRPGGVGNQPQHF.

The J gene is TRBJ2-2, the V gene TRBV9; TRBD2 agrees at 15 bases. V dropped 4 bases and J dropped 4; count of bases not matched to a gene: 14. This CDR3 region has 20 residues. In germline, CDR1 is SGDLS, CDR2 YYNGEE. The DNA for the CDR3 is TGTGCCAGCAGCCCAAGCCCCTGGACTAGCGGGGGGGCGGGCACCGGGGAGCTGTTTTTT. Its protein is CASSPSPWTSGGAGTGELFF.

For this clone: The junction shows a germline mismatch at one end, possibly a read error. The V gene is TRBV29-1, the J gene TRBJ1-1; maybe TRBD1 (5 bases). CDR3 length: 13 amino acids. CDR1 is SQVTM and CDR2 is ANQGSEA in the germline V gene. This CDR3 reads CSVMGGSNTEDFF. Written as DNA, the CDR3 is TGCAGCGTAATGGGGGGTTCGAACACTGAAGATTTCTTT.

This chain joins TRBV7-3 and TRBJ2-1, with 7 bases fitting TRBD2. Germline CDR1 and CDR2: SGHTA and FQGTGA. The CDR3 contains 14 residues. V gave up 8 bases and J gave up 6 bases; unmatched junction bases: 10. The CDR3 loop reads CASAPDGGFNEQFF. The CDR3, as DNA: TGTGCCAGCGCCCCGGACGGGGGGTTCAATGAGCAGTTCTTC.

The chain links TRBV9 to TRBJ2-3, with TRBD2 matching over 10 bases. Germline V gives CDR1 SGDLS, CDR2 YYNGEE. The J segment lost 4 bases and the V segment lost 5 bases, leaving 13 bases of the junction unmatched. The CDR3 is 17 residues long. The CDR3 loop reads CASSRNLAGGSSDTQYF. CDR3 coding DNA: TGTGCCAGCAGTAGAAATTTAGCGGGGGGCTCATCAGATACGCAGTATTTT. Full variable domain (outside the CDR3, taken from reference TRBV9 and TRBJ2-3): DSGVTQTPKHLITATGQRVTLRCSPRSGDLSVYWYQQSLDQGLQFLIQYYNGEERAKGNILERFSAQQFPDLHSELNLSSLELGDSALYFCASSRNLAGGSSDTQYFGPGTRLTVL.

This clone was detected once. This rearrangement joins TRBV5-4 to TRBJ2-1; TRBD2 is a possible D gene (6 bases). CDR3 length equals 16 residues. V dropped 0 bases and J dropped 2 bases, with 12 bases sitting between them. Germline CDR1 SGHNT, CDR2 YYREEE (reference sequence). The CDR3 DNA sequence: TGTGCCAGCAGCTTGGCGGTGGGGGGTACCTACAATGAGCAGTTCTTC. Translation: CASSLAVGGTYNEQFF.

This clone was picked up a small number of times. This chain uses TRBV7-9 with TRBJ2-1, with TRBD1 identical over 7 bases. Germline CDR1 and CDR2: SEHNR and FQNEAQ (reference sequence). After removal of 6 bases from V and 5 bases from J, the junction contained 13 bases not matched to a gene. CDR3 length: 16 amino acids. The CDR3 loop is CASSPSTGFLNNEQFF. CDR3 bases: TGTGCCAGCAGTCCCTCGACAGGGTTCCTCAACAATGAGCAGTTCTTC.

The chain carries TRBV10-3 and TRBJ1-2; D is unclear. Per germline, CDR1 ENHRY and CDR2 SYGVKD. This CDR3 has 13 amino acids. Trimming stripped 7 bases from V and 0 bases from J, with 9 bases between. The CDR3 sequence: CAITSDTNYGYTF. DNA of the CDR3: TGTGCCATCACGTCAGACACTAACTATGGCTACACCTTC.

This rearrangement joins TRBV5-6 to TRBJ1-1; tentatively, D is TRBD1 (5 bases). From germline, CDR1 is SGHDT and CDR2 YYEEEE. The CDR3 runs 13 residues. V shed 0 bases and J shed 4 bases, with 7 bases lying between them. Here the CDR3 reads CASSLVDSTEAFF. The CDR3 DNA reads as TGTGCCAGCAGCTTGGTAGACAGCACTGAAGCTTTCTTT.

The V and J genes are TRBV2 and TRBJ2-1; maybe TRBD2 (6 bases). CDR3 size: 15 residues. In germline, CDR1 is SNHLY, CDR2 FYNNEI. Trimming pared 3 bases from V and 7 bases from J, leaving 16 bases between. CDR3 nucleotide sequence: TGTGCCAGCAGTGAGGAGGCGGGATTAGGAAATGAGCAGTTCTTC. It codes for CASSEEAGLGNEQFF. Variable domain in full (rest from reference TRBV2 and TRBJ2-1): EPEVTQTPSHQVTQMGQEVILRCVPISNHLYFYWYRQILGQKVEFLVSFYNNEISEKSEIFDDQFSVERPDGSNFTLKIRSTKLEDSAMYFCASSEEAGLGNEQFFGPGTRLTVL.

This clone came up once. V usage is TRBV7-9 and J usage is TRBJ2-1, with D possibly being TRBD2 (5 bases). Per germline, CDR1 SEHNR and CDR2 FQNEAQ (reference sequence). Trimming stripped 5 bases from V and 4 bases from J, with 12 bases between. CDR3 length equals 14 residues. CDR3 nucleotide sequence: TGTGCCAGCAGCATGACTACGATGTACAATGAGCAGTTCTTC. This encodes CASSMTTMYNEQFF. The full variable domain, with the rest looked up from reference TRBV7-9 and TRBJ2-1, is DTGVSQNPRHKITKRGQNVTFRCDPISEHNRLYWYRQTLGQGPEFLTYFQNEAQLEKSRLLSDRFSAERPKGSFSTLEIQRTEQGDSAMYLCASSMTTMYNEQFFGPGTRLTVL.

The chain carries TRBV5-1 and TRBJ2-7; 7 nucleotides align to TRBD1. Germline values: CDR1 SGHRS, CDR2 YFSETQ. CDR3 size: 14 residues. V lost 7 bases to trimming and J lost 0 bases; unmatched junction nucleotides: 7. CDR3 in amino acids: CASERTGYSYEQYF. CDR3 in DNA: TGCGCCAGCGAACGGACAGGCTACTCCTACGAGCAGTACTTC.

The genes are TRBV9 and TRBJ2-5, with 11 bases aligning to TRBD2. Germline V gene data show CDR1 as SGDLS and CDR2 as YYNGEE. This CDR3 region has 16 residues. The J segment lost 2 bases and the V segment lost 4 bases, leaving 7 bases of the junction unmatched. The CDR3 DNA reads as TGTGCCAGCAGCCCCGGGACTAGCGGAACTCAAGAGACCCAGTACTTC. This gives the protein CASSPGTSGTQETQYF. Based on the CDR3 plus reference TRBV9 and TRBJ2-5, the full variable domain is DSGVTQTPKHLITATGQRVTLRCSPRSGDLSVYWYQQSLDQGLQFLIQYYNGEERAKGNILERFSAQQFPDLHSELNLSSLELGDSALYFCASSPGTSGTQETQYFGPGTRLLVL.

The chain recombines TRBV7-8 with TRBJ1-4, with D maybe TRBD1 (6 bases). Trimming pared 5 bases from V and 2 bases from J, leaving 18 bases between. The germline gives CDR1 SGHVS, CDR2 FQNEAQ. The CDR3 contains 17 residues. The CDR3 DNA follows: TGTGCCAGCAGCGCCCGGGACATCTTGGCGACTAATGAAAAACTGTTTTTT. Protein sequence: CASSARDILATNEKLFF.

This clone was seen more than once but under ten times. The V and J genes are TRBV11-1 and TRBJ2-7, with 7 bases matching TRBD2. The ends lost 2 bases at V and 0 bases at J; junction bases unmatched: 4. Germline V CDR1 and CDR2: SGHAT, FQDESV (reference sequence). The CDR3 consists of 15 residues. The CDR3 nucleotides are TGTGCCAGCAGCTTACTGCGGGGGAGCTCCTACGAGCAGTACTTC. Amino acids: CASSLLRGSSYEQYF.

This chain joins TRBV27 and TRBJ2-3; 12 bases fit TRBD2. Germline CDR1 reads MNHEY; CDR2 reads SMNVEV (reference sequence). This CDR3 contains 16 residues. V trimming: 6 bases; J trimming: 1 base; junction bases outside the gene matches: 5. CDR3 in DNA: TGTGCCAGCAGCCAAACTAGCGGGGGGCGCACAGATACGCAGTATTTT. As protein: CASSQTSGGRTDTQYF.

The gene calls are TRBV10-3 and TRBJ2-3, with unresolved D. Germline lookup yields CDR1 ENHRY and CDR2 SYGVKD. Trimming stripped 0 bases from V and 9 bases from J, with 7 bases between. This CDR3 region has 12 residues. CDR3 nucleotide sequence: TGTGCCATCAGTGAGTCAAGCGACACGCAGTATTTT. Its translation: CAISESSDTQYF.

This sequence joins TRBV5-1 and TRBJ2-3; TRBD2 matches 8 bases. CDR1 and CDR2 (germline): SGHRS, YFSETQ. V was pared by 4 bases and J by 7 bases, with 11 bases of the junction left unmatched. This CDR3 is 15 amino acids long. In nucleotides, the CDR3 is TGCGCCAGCAGCATCTACGGGGGGGCTATGTATACGCAGTATTTT. This codes for CASSIYGGAMYTQYF.

The chain carries TRBV1 and TRBJ2-1; the D call TRBD2 from the table was never checked on the DNA. TRBV1 represents a pseudogene. The CDR3 runs 19 residues. The CDR3: CTSSQDQSSGGANYNEQFF. CDR3 coding DNA: TGCACCAGCAGCCAAGATCAATCGTCCGGGGGGGCCAACTACAATGAGCAGTTCTTC.

The chain employs TRBV6-5 and TRBJ1-1; D is uncertain. V dropped 4 bases and J dropped 3 bases, with 12 bases sitting between them. In germline, CDR1 is MNHEY, CDR2 SVGAGI. The CDR3 is made up of 14 amino acids. The CDR3 coding sequence is TGTGCCAGCAGTTCCCCCTGGGCCGACACTGAAGCTTTCTTT. Encoded protein: CASSSPWADTEAFF.